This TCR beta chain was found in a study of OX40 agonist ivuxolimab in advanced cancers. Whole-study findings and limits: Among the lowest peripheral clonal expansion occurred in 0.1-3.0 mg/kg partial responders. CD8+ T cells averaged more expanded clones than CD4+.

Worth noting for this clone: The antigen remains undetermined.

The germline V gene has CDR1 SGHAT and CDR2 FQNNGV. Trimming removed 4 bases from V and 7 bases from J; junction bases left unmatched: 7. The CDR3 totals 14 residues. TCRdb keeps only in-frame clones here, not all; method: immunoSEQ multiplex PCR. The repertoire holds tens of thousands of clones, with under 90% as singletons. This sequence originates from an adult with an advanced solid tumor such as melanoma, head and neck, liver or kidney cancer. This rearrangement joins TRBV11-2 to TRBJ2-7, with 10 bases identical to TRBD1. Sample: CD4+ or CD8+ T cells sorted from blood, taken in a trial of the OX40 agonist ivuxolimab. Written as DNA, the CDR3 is TGTGCCAGCAGCTACCGGGACAGGGGATCGGAGCAGTACTTC. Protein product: CASSYRDRGSEQYF.